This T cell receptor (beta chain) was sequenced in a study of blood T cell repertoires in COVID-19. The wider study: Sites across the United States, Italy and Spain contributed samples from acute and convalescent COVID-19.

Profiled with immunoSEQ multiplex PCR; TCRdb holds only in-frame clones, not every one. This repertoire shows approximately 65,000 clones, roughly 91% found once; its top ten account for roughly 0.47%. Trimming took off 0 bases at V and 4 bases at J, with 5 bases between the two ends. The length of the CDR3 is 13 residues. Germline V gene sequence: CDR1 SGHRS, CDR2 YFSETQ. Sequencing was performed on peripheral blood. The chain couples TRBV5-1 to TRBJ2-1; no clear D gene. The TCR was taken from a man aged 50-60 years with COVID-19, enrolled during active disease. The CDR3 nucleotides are TGCGCCAGCAGCTTGGGGGCATACAATGAGCAGTTCTTC. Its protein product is CASSLGAYNEQFF.